This T cell receptor (beta chain) is drawn from a study of T cell repertoires in cytomegalovirus infection. Study information: It can be stated that public TCR beta signatures indicated CMV infection as well as a matching HLA type.

TCRdb re-analysed the reads in MiXCR, keeping a single row per CDR3 protein. The sample lists almost 550,000 distinct CDR3 sequences, approximately 15% seen once, with around 25% in the top ten. The CDR3 is 14 amino acids. Germline V gene lookup returns CDR1 WSHSY and CDR2 SAAADI. V lost 3 bases to trimming and J lost 5 bases, with 13 bases between them. This clonotype has at least ten counts. This rearrangement joins TRBV10-2 to TRBJ1-2; D uncertain. Sequenced: CD8+ T cells from PBMCs. The source is a human donor in good health (CMV status not recorded). Some clones in this sample may be carry-over from other donors' samples. CDR3: CASSETALWYGYTF. In DNA, the CDR3 is TGCGCCAGCAGTGAAACGGCACTATGGTATGGCTACACCTTC.